Listed here is a single TCR beta chain. Its antigen is still unknown. The sample comes from a study of cytomegalovirus exposure and HLA in healthy donors. Study-level results: Most of the TCR beta V segments (in an earlier analysis) were productive either about 87% or about 30% of the time. A few CMV-associated chains proved CMV antigen-specific in vitro. Most subjects' HLA-A and HLA-B alleles were reportedly predicted from TCR beta sequences.

The PCR contained 60 Vbeta and 13 Jbeta primers. Sequenced by immunoSEQ multiplex PCR; TCRdb stores in-frame clones only, minus some. This repertoire shows 85,000 to 130,000 clones, around 80% found once; its top ten account for about 2.3%. The TCR comes from a man aged 40-49 years in good health and CMV-seronegative. Sequencing was done on a sample of PBMCs.

DNA for the CDR3: TGTGCCAGCAGAACCGACAGGGGGCTGACCGGGGAGCTGTTTTTT. Protein sequence: CASRTDRGLTGELFF. The rearrangement uses TRBV6-6 and TRBJ2-2, with TRBD1 identical over 10 bases. V shed 6 bases and J 5 bases; nucleotides not matched to a gene: 6. Per germline, CDR1 MNHNY and CDR2 SVGAGI (reference sequence). The CDR3 sequence is 15 residues long.